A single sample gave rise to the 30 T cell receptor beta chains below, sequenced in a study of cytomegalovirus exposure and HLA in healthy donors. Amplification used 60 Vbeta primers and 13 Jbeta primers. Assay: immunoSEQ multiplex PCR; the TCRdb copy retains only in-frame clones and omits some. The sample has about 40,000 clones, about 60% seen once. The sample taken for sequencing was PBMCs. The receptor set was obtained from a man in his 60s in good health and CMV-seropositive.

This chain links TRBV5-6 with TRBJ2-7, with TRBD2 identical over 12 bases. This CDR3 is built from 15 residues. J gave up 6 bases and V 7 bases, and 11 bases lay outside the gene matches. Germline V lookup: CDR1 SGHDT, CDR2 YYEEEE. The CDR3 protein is CASLPWGLAGSEQYF. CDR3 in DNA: TGTGCCAGCCTCCCGTGGGGACTAGCGGGTAGCGAGCAGTACTTC.

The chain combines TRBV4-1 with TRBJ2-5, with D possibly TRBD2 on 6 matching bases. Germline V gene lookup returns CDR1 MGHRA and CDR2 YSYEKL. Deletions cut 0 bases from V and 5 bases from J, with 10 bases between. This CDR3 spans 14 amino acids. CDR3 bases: TGCGCCAGCAGCCAAGAGCTAGCGATGGAGACCCAGTACTTC. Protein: CASSQELAMETQYF.

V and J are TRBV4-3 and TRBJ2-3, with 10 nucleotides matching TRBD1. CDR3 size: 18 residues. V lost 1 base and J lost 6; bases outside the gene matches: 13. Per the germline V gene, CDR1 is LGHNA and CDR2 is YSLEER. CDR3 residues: CASSQAPTGGYVSDTQYF. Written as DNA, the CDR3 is TGCGCCAGCAGCCAAGCGCCGACAGGGGGCTATGTAAGCGATACGCAGTATTTT.

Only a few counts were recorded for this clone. The CDR3 DNA reads as TGCGCCAGCAGCCAAGATGGGGGTTCAGCGGGGTACCAAGAGACCCAGTACTTC. Residues: CASSQDGGSAGYQETQYF. The chain is built from TRBV4-1 and TRBJ2-5, with TRBD2 matching 7 bases. The CDR3 loop spans 18 amino acids. J lost 0 bases, V lost 0 bases, and 10 bases had no gene match. CDR1 and CDR2 from the germline V gene are MGHRA and YSYEKL.

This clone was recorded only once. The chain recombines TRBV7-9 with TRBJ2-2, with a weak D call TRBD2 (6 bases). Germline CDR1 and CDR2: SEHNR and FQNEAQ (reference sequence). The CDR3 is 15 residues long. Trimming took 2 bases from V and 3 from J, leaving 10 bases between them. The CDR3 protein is CASSLSAGYTGELFF. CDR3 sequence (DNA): TGTGCCAGCAGCTTATCGGCGGGGTACACCGGGGAGCTGTTTTTT.

CDR3 amino acids: CASSVGLGSTDTQYF. The DNA for the CDR3 is TGTGCCAGCAGCGTAGGTCTCGGGAGCACAGATACGCAGTATTTT. The rearrangement joins TRBV9 to TRBJ2-3, with unresolved D. In germline, CDR1 is SGDLS, CDR2 YYNGEE. The CDR3 contains 15 residues. Trimming pared 0 bases from V and 0 bases from J, leaving 8 bases between. The full variable domain, completed using reference TRBV9 and TRBJ2-3, is DSGVTQTPKHLITATGQRVTLRCSPRSGDLSVYWYQQSLDQGLQFLIQYYNGEERAKGNILERFSAQQFPDLHSELNLSSLELGDSALYFCASSVGLGSTDTQYFGPGTRLTVL.

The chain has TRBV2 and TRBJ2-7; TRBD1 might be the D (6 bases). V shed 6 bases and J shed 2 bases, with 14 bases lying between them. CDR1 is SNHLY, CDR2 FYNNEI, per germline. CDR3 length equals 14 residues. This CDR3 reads CASRTRTVAYEQYF. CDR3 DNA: TGTGCCAGCAGAACCCGGACAGTAGCCTACGAGCAGTACTTC.

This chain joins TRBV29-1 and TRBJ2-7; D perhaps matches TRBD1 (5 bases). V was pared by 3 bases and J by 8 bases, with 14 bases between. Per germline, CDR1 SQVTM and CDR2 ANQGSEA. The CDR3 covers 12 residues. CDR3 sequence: CSVDQDRTKQYF. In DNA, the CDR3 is TGCAGCGTTGATCAGGACCGGACAAAGCAGTACTTC.

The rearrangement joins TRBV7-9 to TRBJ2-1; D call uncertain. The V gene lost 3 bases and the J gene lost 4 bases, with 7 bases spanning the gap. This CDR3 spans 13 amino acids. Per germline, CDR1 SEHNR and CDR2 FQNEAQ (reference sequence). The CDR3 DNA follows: TGTGCCAGCAGCTTCGACACATACAATGAGCAGTTCTTC. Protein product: CASSFDTYNEQFF.

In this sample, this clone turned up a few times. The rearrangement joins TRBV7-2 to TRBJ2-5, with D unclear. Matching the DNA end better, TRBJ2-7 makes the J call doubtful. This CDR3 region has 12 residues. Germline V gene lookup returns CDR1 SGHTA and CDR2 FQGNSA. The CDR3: CASSLQAYEQYF. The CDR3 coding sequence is TGTGCCAGCAGCTTACAAGCTTACGAGCAGTACTTC.

This CDR3 is CSVEGDSLYGYTF. The CDR3 nucleotides are TGCAGCGTTGAAGGGGACAGCCTCTATGGCTACACCTTC. This rearrangement joins TRBV29-1 to TRBJ1-2; TRBD1 aligns across 7 bases. There are 13 residues in the CDR3. The V gene end was trimmed by 1 base and the J gene end by 4 bases; junction bases not matched to a gene: 3. CDR1 SQVTM and CDR2 ANQGSEA come from the germline V gene.

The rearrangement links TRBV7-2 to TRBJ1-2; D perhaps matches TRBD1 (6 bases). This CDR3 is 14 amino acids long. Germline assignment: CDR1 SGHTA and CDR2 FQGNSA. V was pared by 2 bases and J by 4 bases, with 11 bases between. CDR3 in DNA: TGTGCCAGCAGCTTACTCAGGGGTGGCTATGGCTACACCTTC. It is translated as CASSLLRGGYGYTF. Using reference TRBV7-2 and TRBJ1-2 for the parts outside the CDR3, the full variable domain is GAGVSQSPSNKVTEKGKDVELRCDPISGHTALYWYRQSLGQGLEFLIYFQGNSAPDKSGLPSDRFSAERTGGSVSTLTIQRTQQEDSAVYLCASSLLRGGYGYTFGSGTRLTVV.

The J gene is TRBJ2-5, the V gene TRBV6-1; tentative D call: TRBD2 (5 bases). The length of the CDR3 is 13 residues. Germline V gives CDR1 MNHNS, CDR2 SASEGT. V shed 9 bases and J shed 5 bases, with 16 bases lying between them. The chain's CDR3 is CASTRSLGETQYF. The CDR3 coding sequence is TGTGCCAGTACTAGGTCCCTTGGGGAGACCCAGTACTTC.

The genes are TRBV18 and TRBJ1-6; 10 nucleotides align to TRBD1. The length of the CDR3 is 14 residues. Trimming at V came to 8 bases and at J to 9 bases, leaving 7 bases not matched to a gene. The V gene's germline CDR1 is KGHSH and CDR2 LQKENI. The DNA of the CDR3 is TGTGCCAGCGCTCCGGACAGGGGGTCTTCACCCCTCCACTTT. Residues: CASAPDRGSSPLHF.

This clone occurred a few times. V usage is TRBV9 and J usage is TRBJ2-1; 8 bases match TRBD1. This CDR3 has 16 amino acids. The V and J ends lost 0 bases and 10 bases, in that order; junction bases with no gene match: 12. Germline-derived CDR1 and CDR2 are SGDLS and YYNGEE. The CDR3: CASSVGPGQGGVEQFF. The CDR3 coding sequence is TGTGCCAGCAGCGTAGGCCCTGGACAGGGAGGAGTCGAGCAGTTCTTC.

In DNA, the CDR3 is TGTGCCAGCAGCTACCCTACACAGGGGACATATGAAAAACTGTTTTTT. Translated, it gives CASSYPTQGTYEKLFF. V and J are TRBV7-9 and TRBJ1-4; 7 bases fit TRBD1. V gave up 4 bases and J gave up 6 bases; unmatched junction bases: 11. The CDR3 runs to 16 residues. Germline CDR1 is SEHNR and CDR2 is FQNEAQ (reference sequence).

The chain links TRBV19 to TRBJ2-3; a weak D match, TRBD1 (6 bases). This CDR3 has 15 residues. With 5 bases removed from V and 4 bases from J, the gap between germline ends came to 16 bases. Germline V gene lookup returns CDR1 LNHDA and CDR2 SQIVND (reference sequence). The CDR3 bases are TGTGCCAGTAGTCTCCTTGACAGGTCATCAGATACGCAGTATTTT. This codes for CASSLLDRSSDTQYF.

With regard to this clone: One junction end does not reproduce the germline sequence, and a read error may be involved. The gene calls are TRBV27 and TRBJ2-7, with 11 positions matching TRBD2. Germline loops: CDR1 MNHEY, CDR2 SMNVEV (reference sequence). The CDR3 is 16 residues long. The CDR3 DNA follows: TGTGCCAGCAGTGTATCGGGAACTAGCGGGGGTTACGAGCAGTACTTC. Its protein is CASSVSGTSGGYEQYF.

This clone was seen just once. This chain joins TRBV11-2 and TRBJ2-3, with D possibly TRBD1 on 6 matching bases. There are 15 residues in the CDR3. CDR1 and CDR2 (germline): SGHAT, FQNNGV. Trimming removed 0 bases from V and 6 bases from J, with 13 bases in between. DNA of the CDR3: TGTGCCAGCAGCTTAGAGGGACACCCTCCGGATACGCAGTATTTT. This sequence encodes CASSLEGHPPDTQYF.

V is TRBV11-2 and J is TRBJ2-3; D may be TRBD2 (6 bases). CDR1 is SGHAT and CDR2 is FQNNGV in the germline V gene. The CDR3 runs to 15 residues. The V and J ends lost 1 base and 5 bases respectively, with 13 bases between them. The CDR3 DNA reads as TGTGCCAGCAGCTTAGCGGGAGTTGAGGTAGATACGCAGTATTTT. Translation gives CASSLAGVEVDTQYF.

CDR3 residues: CASSHTIYSGSYDEQFF. The CDR3 nucleotides are TGTGCCAGCAGCCACACCATCTATAGCGGGAGTTACGATGAGCAGTTCTTC. This sequence joins TRBV27 and TRBJ2-1, with 9 bases aligning to TRBD2. V was clipped by 6 bases and J by 8 bases; unmatched bases: 17. CDR3 size: 17 residues. CDR1 is MNHEY, CDR2 SMNVEV, per germline (reference sequence).

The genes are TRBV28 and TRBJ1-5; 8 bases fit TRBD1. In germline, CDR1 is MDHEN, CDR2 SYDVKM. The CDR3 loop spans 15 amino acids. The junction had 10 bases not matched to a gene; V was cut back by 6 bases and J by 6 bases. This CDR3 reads CASSGDRRAGQPQHF. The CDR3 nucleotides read TGTGCCAGCAGCGGGGACAGGCGGGCGGGTCAGCCCCAGCATTTT.

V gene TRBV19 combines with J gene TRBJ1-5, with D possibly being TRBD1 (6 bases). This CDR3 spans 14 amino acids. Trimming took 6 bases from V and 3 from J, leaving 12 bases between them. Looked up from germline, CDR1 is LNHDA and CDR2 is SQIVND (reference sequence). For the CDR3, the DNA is TGTGCCAGTAGCCCCGGACAGCACAATCAGCCCCAGCATTTT. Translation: CASSPGQHNQPQHF.

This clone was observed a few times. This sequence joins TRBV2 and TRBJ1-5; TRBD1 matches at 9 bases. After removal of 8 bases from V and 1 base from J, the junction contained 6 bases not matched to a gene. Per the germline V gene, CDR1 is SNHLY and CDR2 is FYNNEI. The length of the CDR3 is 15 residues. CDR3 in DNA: TGTGCCAGCCACAGGGGGCCTGGGAGCAATCAGCCCCAGCATTTT. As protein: CASHRGPGSNQPQHF. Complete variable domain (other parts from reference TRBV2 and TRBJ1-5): EPEVTQTPSHQVTQMGQEVILRCVPISNHLYFYWYRQILGQKVEFLVSFYNNEISEKSEIFDDQFSVERPDGSNFTLKIRSTKLEDSAMYFCASHRGPGSNQPQHFGDGTRLSIL.

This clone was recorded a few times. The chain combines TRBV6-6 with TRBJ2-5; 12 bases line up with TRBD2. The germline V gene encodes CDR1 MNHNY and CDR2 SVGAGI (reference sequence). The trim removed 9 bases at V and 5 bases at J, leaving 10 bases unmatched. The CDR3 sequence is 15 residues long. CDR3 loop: CARSRLAGVWETQYF. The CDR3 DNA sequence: TGTGCCAGAAGCCGACTAGCGGGAGTATGGGAGACCCAGTACTTC.

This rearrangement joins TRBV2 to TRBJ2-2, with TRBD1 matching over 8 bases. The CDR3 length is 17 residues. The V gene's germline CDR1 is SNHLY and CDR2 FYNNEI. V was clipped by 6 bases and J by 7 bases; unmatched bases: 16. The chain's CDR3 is CASSHPHDRGLGGELFF. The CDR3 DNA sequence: TGTGCCAGCAGCCACCCGCACGACAGGGGTTTGGGCGGGGAGCTGTTTTTT.

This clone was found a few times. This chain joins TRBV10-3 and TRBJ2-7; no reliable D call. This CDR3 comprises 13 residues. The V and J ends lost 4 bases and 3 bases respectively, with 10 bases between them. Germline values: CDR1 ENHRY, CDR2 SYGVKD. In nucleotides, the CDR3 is TGTGCCATCAGTGTTAACAGATTCTACGAGCAGTACTTC. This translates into CAISVNRFYEQYF.

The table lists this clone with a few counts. CDR3 sequence (DNA): TGCGCCAGCAGCGCCAGGACAGCGAACACCGGGGAGCTGTTTTTT. Translation: CASSARTANTGELFF. This chain uses TRBV5-1 with TRBJ2-2; possible D gene TRBD1, 6 bases. From germline, CDR1 is SGHRS and CDR2 YFSETQ. Deletions cut 4 bases from V and 0 bases from J, with 10 bases between. This CDR3 contains 15 residues.

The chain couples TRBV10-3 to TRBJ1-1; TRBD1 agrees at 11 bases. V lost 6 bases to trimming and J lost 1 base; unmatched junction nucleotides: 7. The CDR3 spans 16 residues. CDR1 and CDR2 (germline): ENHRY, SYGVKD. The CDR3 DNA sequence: TGTGCCATCAGAAGGACAGGGGGCTTGGGGAACACTGAAGCTTTCTTT. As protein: CAIRRTGGLGNTEAFF.

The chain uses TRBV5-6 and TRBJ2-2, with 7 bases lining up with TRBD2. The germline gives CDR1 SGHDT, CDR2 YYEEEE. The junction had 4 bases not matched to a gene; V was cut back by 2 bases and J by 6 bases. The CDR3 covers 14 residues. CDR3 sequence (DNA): TGTGCCAGCAGCTTAACGGGAGGATCCGGGGAGCTGTTTTTT. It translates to CASSLTGGSGELFF. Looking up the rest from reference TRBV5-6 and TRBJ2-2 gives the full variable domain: DAGVTQSPTHLIKTRGQQVTLRCSPKSGHDTVSWYQQALGQGPQFIFQYYEEEERQRGNFPDRFSGHQFPNYSSELNVNALLLGDSALYLCASSLTGGSGELFFGEGSRLTVL.